This entry lists 20 T cell receptor beta chains sequenced from one sample in a study of blood T cell repertoires in COVID-19. Data came from immunoSEQ multiplex PCR; TCRdb stores just in-frame clones and leaves some out. The sample contains under 300,000 clones, about 85% of which appear only once. The sample consisted of PBMCs or T cells enriched from blood (not recorded which). These receptors all stem from a woman between 45 and 60 years old who had been exposed to COVID-19.

The chain combines TRBV7-9 with TRBJ1-1; D possibly corresponds to TRBD1 (6 bases). This CDR3 is built from 16 residues. Trimming removed 4 bases from V and 0 bases from J, with 15 bases in between. The V gene's germline CDR1 is SEHNR and CDR2 FQNEAQ (reference sequence). CDR3 nucleotides: TGTGCCAGCAGCTGGGGGCGGGTGATGATGAACACTGAAGCTTTCTTT. Protein product: CASSWGRVMMNTEAFF.

The rearrangement links TRBV10-2 to TRBJ2-3; 10 nucleotides agree with TRBD1. J lost 5 bases, V lost 10 bases, and 12 bases had no gene match. The V gene's germline CDR1 is WSHSY and CDR2 SAAADI. The CDR3 sequence is 15 residues long. CDR3: CAILTGGIRGDTQYF. The CDR3 coding sequence is TGCGCCATCTTGACAGGGGGCATTCGTGGAGATACGCAGTATTTT.

The chain links TRBV7-2 to TRBJ1-5; 8 bases are shared with TRBD1. Germline V gene data show CDR1 as SGHTA and CDR2 as FQGNSA. The CDR3 extends over 15 amino acids. Unmatched junction bases numbered 6, after V lost 1 base and J lost 7 bases. CDR3 DNA: TGTGCCAGCAGCTTAGAGGACAGGGTCGGGCAGCCCCAGCATTTT. The encoded protein is CASSLEDRVGQPQHF.

The chain uses TRBV9 and TRBJ2-3; TRBD1 might be the D (6 bases). V lost 2 bases to trimming and J lost 6 bases, with 13 bases between them. Germline V gives CDR1 SGDLS, CDR2 YYNGEE. The CDR3 is made up of 14 amino acids. DNA of the CDR3: TGTGCCAGCAGCGTTCAGGGGCCTACGGATACGCAGTATTTT. As protein: CASSVQGPTDTQYF.

This sequence joins TRBV9 and TRBJ2-2; D is undetermined. There are 17 residues in the CDR3. Germline values: CDR1 SGDLS, CDR2 YYNGEE. Trimming took off 6 bases at V and 0 bases at J, with 18 bases between the two ends. CDR3 in DNA: TGTGCCAGCAACCAGAGGATGGAACTAACGAACACCGGGGAGCTGTTTTTT. Protein: CASNQRMELTNTGELFF. Filled out from reference TRBV9 and TRBJ2-2, the complete variable domain reads DSGVTQTPKHLITATGQRVTLRCSPRSGDLSVYWYQQSLDQGLQFLIQYYNGEERAKGNILERFSAQQFPDLHSELNLSSLELGDSALYFCASNQRMELTNTGELFFGEGSRLTVL.

V is TRBV24-1 and J is TRBJ2-3, with D perhaps matching TRBD2 (5 bases). V was pared by 0 bases and J by 4 bases, with 13 bases between. In germline, CDR1 is KGHDR, CDR2 SFDVKD. The CDR3 length is 16 residues. The CDR3 sequence: CATSDLKRNSPDTQYF. The CDR3 region has the DNA TGTGCCACCAGTGATTTGAAGCGGAATTCTCCAGATACGCAGTATTTT.

The chain uses TRBV3-1 (or the pseudogene TRBV3-2) and TRBJ2-4; D remains unclear. Germline CDR1 reads LGHDT; CDR2 reads YNNKEL (reference sequence). V lost 0 bases and J lost 0, with 12 bases in between. This CDR3 is 17 amino acids long. CDR3: CASSQEPSSLAKNIQYF. As DNA, the CDR3 is TGTGCCAGCAGCCAAGAACCCTCTAGTCTAGCCAAAAACATTCAGTACTTC.

As concerns this clone: Distinct nucleotide sequences in the sample also encode this CDR3. The chain uses TRBV18 and TRBJ1-1; tentatively, D is TRBD1 (5 bases). V lost 3 bases and J lost 2, with 7 bases in between. The CDR3 has 13 amino acids. Looked up from germline, CDR1 is KGHSH and CDR2 is LQKENI. Here the CDR3 DNA reads TGTGCCAGCTCACCGCAGGGTAACACTGAAGCTTTCTTT. Amino acid sequence: CASSPQGNTEAFF.

This clone is a singleton in its sample. The V and J genes are TRBV7-8 and TRBJ1-1, with D perhaps matching TRBD1 (5 bases). Germline-derived CDR1 and CDR2 are SGHVS and FQNEAQ. Trimming left V 2 bases short and J 6 bases short, with 13 bases between. The length of the CDR3 is 14 residues. CDR3 amino acids: CASSLRVDKAEAFF. The DNA of the CDR3 is TGTGCCAGCAGCTTACGGGTGGACAAGGCTGAAGCTTTCTTT.

In its sample, this clone was seen many times. The chain has TRBV5-1 and TRBJ2-7; TRBD2 matches 15 bases. The CDR3 spans 16 residues. With V trimmed by 3 bases and J by 2 bases, 3 bases remained unmatched. Per germline, CDR1 SGHRS and CDR2 YFSETQ. The CDR3 coding sequence is TGCGCCAGCAGCTCGGGACTAGCGGGGGGTGCCTACGAGCAGTACTTC. This gives the protein CASSSGLAGGAYEQYF.

The chain is built from TRBV9 and TRBJ2-1; a weak D match, TRBD1 (6 bases). V lost 0 bases and J 9 bases, leaving 19 bases between the germline ends. The CDR3 covers 16 residues. Germline-derived CDR1 and CDR2 are SGDLS and YYNGEE. The CDR3 reads CASSVDLLLGASEQFF. DNA for the CDR3: TGTGCCAGCAGCGTAGATCTTCTCCTGGGGGCAAGTGAGCAGTTCTTC.

The chain links TRBV5-1 to TRBJ2-3, with D perhaps TRBD2 (6 bases). The CDR3 totals 12 residues. V was pared by 10 bases and J by 5 bases, with 14 bases between. Per germline, CDR1 SGHRS and CDR2 YFSETQ. The DNA of the CDR3 is TGCGCCTCGGCCGGGGGAGGAGATACGCAGTATTTT. Translating it yields CASAGGGDTQYF.

This chain uses TRBV6-1 with TRBJ2-1; D is ambiguous. Trimming stripped 3 bases from V and 7 bases from J, with 4 bases between. The CDR3 runs to 11 residues. Per germline, CDR1 MNHNS and CDR2 SASEGT. The CDR3 DNA follows: TGTGCCAGCAGTGACAGAAATGAGCAGTTCTTC. Translation: CASSDRNEQFF.

The chain carries TRBV5-8 and TRBJ1-2, with 8 positions matching TRBD1. The J segment lost 4 bases and the V segment lost 3 bases, leaving 5 bases of the junction unmatched. The CDR3 consists of 14 residues. The germline gives CDR1 SGHTS, CDR2 YDEGEE. For the CDR3, the DNA is TGTGCCAGCAGCTGGACAGGGCCTGGCTATGGCTACACCTTC. The encoded protein is CASSWTGPGYGYTF.

The genes are TRBV10-2 and TRBJ1-5; 10 bases map to TRBD1. With 8 bases clipped from V and 5 bases from J, the junction kept 6 bases outside the gene matches. Looked up from germline, CDR1 is WSHSY and CDR2 is SAAADI. The CDR3 runs to 14 residues. Written as DNA, the CDR3 is TGCGCCAGCGCCCCGGGACAGGGGCATCAGCCCCAGCATTTT. Translated: CASAPGQGHQPQHF.

V usage is TRBV5-6 and J usage is TRBJ1-2; 8 bases align to TRBD1. CDR3 length equals 14 residues. Germline lookup yields CDR1 SGHDT and CDR2 YYEEEE. Losses at the gene ends were 4 bases for V and 3 bases for J; bases not matched to a gene: 5. The chain's CDR3 is CASSQGARDYGYTF. CDR3 coding DNA: TGTGCCAGCAGCCAGGGGGCGCGGGACTATGGCTACACCTTC.

This rearrangement joins TRBV7-2 to TRBJ2-1, with 7 bases identical to TRBD2. CDR1 is SGHTA and CDR2 is FQGNSA in the germline V gene. Unmatched junction bases numbered 6, after V lost 3 bases and J lost 4 bases. CDR3 size: 15 residues. The CDR3 loop reads CASSFHGGLYNEQFF. The CDR3 DNA follows: TGTGCCAGCAGCTTTCACGGGGGGTTATACAATGAGCAGTTCTTC.

The chain is built from TRBV4-3 and TRBJ1-5; possibly TRBD1 for D (5 bases). This CDR3 comprises 15 residues. V lost 4 bases to trimming and J lost 7 bases, with 17 bases between them. The germline gives CDR1 LGHNA, CDR2 YSLEER. CDR3: CASSPGVGGDQPQHF. For the CDR3, the DNA is TGCGCCAGCAGCCCGGGGGTGGGAGGCGACCAGCCCCAGCATTTT.

This rearrangement joins TRBV5-6 to TRBJ1-4, with a possible D match to TRBD1 (5 bases). This CDR3 comprises 11 residues. Trimming removed 4 bases at V and 12 bases at J, with 10 bases between. The germline V gene encodes CDR1 SGHDT and CDR2 YYEEEE. Here the CDR3 reads CASSQPGELFF. The CDR3 coding sequence is TGTGCCAGCAGCCAGCCGGGGGAACTGTTTTTT.

The V gene is TRBV29-1, the J gene TRBJ1-1, with D perhaps matching TRBD1 (6 bases). This CDR3 has 11 residues. The germline gives CDR1 SQVTM, CDR2 ANQGSEA. Trimming removed 7 bases at V and 11 bases at J, with 17 bases between. CDR3 coding DNA: TGCAGCGGCCAAGGGGGATTAGAGGCTTTCTTT. Translating it yields CSGQGGLEAFF.